The 10 T cell receptor beta chains in this list originate from one sample, sequenced in a study of a mutant IDH1 vaccine in newly diagnosed glioma. Assay: immunoSEQ multiplex PCR; the TCRdb copy retains only in-frame clones and omits some. The top ten hold roughly 1.4% of the sample, which has about 56,000 clones, around 87% seen once. Noted time point: week 23, last vaccination. Vaccination used 300 ug of mutant IDH1 20-mer peptide per dose, with topical imiquimod. These receptors have no identified antigens. The sample was PBMCs, taken from a glioma patient whose treatment included an IDH1 peptide vaccine. The source of these receptors is a man between 35 and 55 years old with glioma.

V gene TRBV7-8 combines with J gene TRBJ2-5; TRBD2 matches 8 bases. J was trimmed by 5 bases and V by 3 bases; bases with no gene match: 5. The CDR3 is 14 amino acids. The germline gives CDR1 SGHVS, CDR2 FQNEAQ. In DNA form, the CDR3 reads TGTGCCAGCAGCTTGTCGCTAGCGGGCGAGACCCAGTACTTC. Translated: CASSLSLAGETQYF.

J is TRBJ1-2 and V is TRBV5-1, with D possibly being TRBD1 (6 bases). Germline CDR1 is SGHRS and CDR2 is YFSETQ. Trimming left V 0 bases short and J 7 bases short, with 16 bases between. The CDR3 contains 15 residues. The DNA for the CDR3 is TGCGCCAGCAGCTTGGGTGCTACGGGGGCGAGTGGCTACACCTTC. It yields the protein CASSLGATGASGYTF. The full variable domain, rest sourced from reference TRBV5-1 and TRBJ1-2, is KAGVTQTPRYLIKTRGQQVTLSCSPISGHRSVSWYQQTPGQGLQFLFEYFSETQRNKGNFPGRFSGRQFSNSRSEMNVSTLELGDSALYLCASSLGATGASGYTFGSGTRLTVV.

This clone is termed medium-sized. The chain uses TRBV19 and TRBJ1-5; D is perhaps TRBD1 (6 bases). The CDR3 is 12 residues long. V was clipped by 8 bases and J by 4 bases, with 9 bases between them. Germline V gene sequence: CDR1 LNHDA, CDR2 SQIVND (reference sequence). CDR3 coding DNA: TGTGCCAGTCTTCAGGGGAATCAGCCCCAGCATTTT. This codes for CASLQGNQPQHF.

The chain couples TRBV12-1 to TRBJ1-6; TRBD1, the D gene given by the table, was not confirmed from the DNA. TRBV12-1 is listed as a pseudogene. This CDR3 region has 13 residues. The CDR3 DNA reads as TGTGCCAGGAACCCTGGGGACAGCCGTGTCCTCCACTTT. Protein sequence: CARNPGDSRVLHF.

CDR3 protein: CASSLRTTTDEQFF. The CDR3 nucleotides read TGCGCCAGCAGCCTACGGACCACCACCGATGAGCAGTTCTTC. V is TRBV5-1 and J is TRBJ2-1; D is unclear. The CDR3 is made up of 14 amino acids. Germline V gene sequence: CDR1 SGHRS, CDR2 YFSETQ. V was pared by 4 bases and J by 8 bases, with 16 bases between.

V is TRBV7-2 and J is TRBJ1-5; no clear D. Trimming removed 0 bases at V and 2 bases at J, with 8 bases between. Germline V gene sequence: CDR1 SGHTA, CDR2 FQGNSA. CDR3 length equals 15 residues. This CDR3 is CASSLARGGNQPQHF. In DNA form, the CDR3 reads TGTGCCAGCAGCTTAGCGCGGGGTGGCAATCAGCCCCAGCATTTT.

The chain joins TRBV7-9 to TRBJ2-7; 12 bases fit TRBD2. The CDR3 is made up of 14 amino acids. The V and J ends lost 4 bases and 4 bases, in that order; junction bases with no gene match: 2. Germline CDR1 SEHNR, CDR2 FQNEAQ (reference sequence). The CDR3: CASSSTSGSYEQYF. The CDR3 DNA reads TGTGCCAGCAGCTCGACTAGCGGGAGTTACGAGCAGTACTTC. The variable domain in full, with the rest retrieved from reference TRBV7-9 and TRBJ2-7, is DTGVSQNPRHKITKRGQNVTFRCDPISEHNRLYWYRQTLGQGPEFLTYFQNEAQLEKSRLLSDRFSAERPKGSFSTLEIQRTEQGDSAMYLCASSSTSGSYEQYFGPGTRLTVT.

The chain links TRBV9 to TRBJ2-7; no reliable D call. The CDR3 loop spans 12 amino acids. V shed 4 bases and J shed 0 bases, with 5 bases lying between them. In germline, CDR1 is SGDLS, CDR2 YYNGEE. Here the CDR3 reads CASSKLSYEQYF. In DNA, the CDR3 is TGTGCCAGCAGCAAACTCTCCTACGAGCAGTACTTC.

The chain links TRBV5-5 to TRBJ2-2; maybe TRBD2 (5 bases). V lost 4 bases to trimming and J lost 1 base, with 11 bases between them. From germline, CDR1 is SGHKS and CDR2 YYEKEE (reference sequence). The CDR3 loop spans 15 amino acids. CDR3 nucleotide sequence: TGTGCCAGCAGCCACCGACTACTGAACACCGGGGAGCTGTTTTTT. It encodes CASSHRLLNTGELFF.

This sequence joins TRBV10-2 and TRBJ2-5, with a weak D call TRBD2 (5 bases). The V gene's germline CDR1 is WSHSY and CDR2 SAAADI. This CDR3 has 12 amino acids. V lost 8 bases, J lost 2 bases, and 9 bases lay in between. This CDR3 is CASSRVQETQYF. The CDR3 DNA sequence: TGCGCCAGCTCGCGGGTACAAGAGACCCAGTACTTC.